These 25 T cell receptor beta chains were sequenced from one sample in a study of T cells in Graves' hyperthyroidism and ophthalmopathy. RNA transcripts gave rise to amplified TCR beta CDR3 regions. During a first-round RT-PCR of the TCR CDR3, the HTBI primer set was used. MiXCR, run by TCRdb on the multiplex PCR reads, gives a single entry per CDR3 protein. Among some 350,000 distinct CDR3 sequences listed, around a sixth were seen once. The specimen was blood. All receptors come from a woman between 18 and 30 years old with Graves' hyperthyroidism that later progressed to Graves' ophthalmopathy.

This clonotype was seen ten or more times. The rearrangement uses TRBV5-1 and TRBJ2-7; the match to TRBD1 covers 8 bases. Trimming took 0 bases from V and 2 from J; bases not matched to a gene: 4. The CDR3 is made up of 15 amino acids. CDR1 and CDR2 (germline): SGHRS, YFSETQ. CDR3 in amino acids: CASSLGTGHTYEQYF. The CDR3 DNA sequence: TGCGCCAGCAGCTTGGGGACAGGGCACACCTACGAGCAGTACTTC. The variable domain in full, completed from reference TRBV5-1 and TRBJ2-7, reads KAGVTQTPRYLIKTRGQQVTLSCSPISGHRSVSWYQQTPGQGLQFLFEYFSETQRNKGNFPGRFSGRQFSNSRSEMNVSTLELGDSALYLCASSLGTGHTYEQYFGPGTRLTVT.

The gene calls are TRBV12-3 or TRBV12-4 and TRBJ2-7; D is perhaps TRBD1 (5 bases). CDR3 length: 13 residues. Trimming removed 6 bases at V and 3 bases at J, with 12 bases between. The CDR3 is CASRPSGNYEQYF. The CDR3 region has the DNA TGTGCCAGCAGACCGTCAGGGAACTACGAGCAGTACTTC.

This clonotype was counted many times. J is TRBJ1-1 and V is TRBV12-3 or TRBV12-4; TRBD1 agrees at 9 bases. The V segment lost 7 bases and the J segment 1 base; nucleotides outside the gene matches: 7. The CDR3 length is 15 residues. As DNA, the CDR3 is TGTGCCAGCAACCTTTGGACAGGGGAGAACACTGAAGCTTTCTTT. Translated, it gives CASNLWTGENTEAFF.

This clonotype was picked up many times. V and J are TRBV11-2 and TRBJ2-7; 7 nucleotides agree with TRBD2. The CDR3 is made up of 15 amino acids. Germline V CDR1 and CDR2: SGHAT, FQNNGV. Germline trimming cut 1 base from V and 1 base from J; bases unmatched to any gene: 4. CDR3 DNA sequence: TGTGCCAGCAGCTTAGGTGGCGGGAGTTCCTACGAGCAGTACTTC. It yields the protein CASSLGGGSSYEQYF.

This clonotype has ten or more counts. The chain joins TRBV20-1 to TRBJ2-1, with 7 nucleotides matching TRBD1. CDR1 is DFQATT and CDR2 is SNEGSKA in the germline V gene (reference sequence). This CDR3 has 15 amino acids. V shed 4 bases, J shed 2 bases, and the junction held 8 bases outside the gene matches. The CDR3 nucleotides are TGCAGTGCTAAGGAAAACAGGGGCCCCTACAATGAGCAGTTCTTC. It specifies CSAKENRGPYNEQFF.

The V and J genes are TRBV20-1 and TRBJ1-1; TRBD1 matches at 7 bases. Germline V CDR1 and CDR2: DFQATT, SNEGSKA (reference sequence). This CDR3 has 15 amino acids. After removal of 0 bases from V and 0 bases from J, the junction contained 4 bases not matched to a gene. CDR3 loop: CSARDLRGMNTEAFF. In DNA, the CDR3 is TGCAGTGCTAGAGACCTCAGGGGGATGAACACTGAAGCTTTCTTT.

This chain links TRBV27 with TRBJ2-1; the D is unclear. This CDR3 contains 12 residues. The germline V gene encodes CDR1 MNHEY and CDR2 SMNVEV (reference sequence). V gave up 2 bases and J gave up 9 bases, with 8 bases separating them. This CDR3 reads CASSLDSTEQFF. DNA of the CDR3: TGTGCCAGCAGTTTAGACTCCACTGAGCAGTTCTTC.

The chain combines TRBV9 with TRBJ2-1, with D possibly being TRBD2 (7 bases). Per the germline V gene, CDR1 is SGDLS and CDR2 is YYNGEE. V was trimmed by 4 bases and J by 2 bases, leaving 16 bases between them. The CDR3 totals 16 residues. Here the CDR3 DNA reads TGTGCCAGCAGCCCAGGGGCTAGCGGAGCCTACAATGAGCAGTTCTTC. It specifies CASSPGASGAYNEQFF.

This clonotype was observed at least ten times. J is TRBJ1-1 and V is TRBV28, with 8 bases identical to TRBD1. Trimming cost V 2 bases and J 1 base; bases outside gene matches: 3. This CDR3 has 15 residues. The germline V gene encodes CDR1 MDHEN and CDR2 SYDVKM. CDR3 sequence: CASSLPGTGNTEAFF. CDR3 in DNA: TGTGCCAGCAGTTTACCCGGGACAGGGAACACTGAAGCTTTCTTT.

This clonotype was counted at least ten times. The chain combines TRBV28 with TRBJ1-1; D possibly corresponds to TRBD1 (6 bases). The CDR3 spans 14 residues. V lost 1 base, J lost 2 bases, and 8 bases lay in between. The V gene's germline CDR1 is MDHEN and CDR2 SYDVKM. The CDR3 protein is CASSLLDSNTEAFF. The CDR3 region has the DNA TGTGCCAGCAGTTTATTGGACAGTAACACTGAAGCTTTCTTT.

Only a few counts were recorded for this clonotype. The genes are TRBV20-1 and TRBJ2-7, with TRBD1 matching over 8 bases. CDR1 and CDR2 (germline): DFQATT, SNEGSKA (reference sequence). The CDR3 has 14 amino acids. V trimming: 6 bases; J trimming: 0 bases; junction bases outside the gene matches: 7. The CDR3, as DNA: TGCAGTGCCCCTCCGACAGGGGCCTCCTACGAGCAGTACTTC. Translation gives CSAPPTGASYEQYF.

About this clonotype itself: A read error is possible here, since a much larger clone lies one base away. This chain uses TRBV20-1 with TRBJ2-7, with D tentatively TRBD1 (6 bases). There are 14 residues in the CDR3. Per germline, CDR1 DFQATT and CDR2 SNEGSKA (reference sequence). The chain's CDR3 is CSATRAGAEYERYF. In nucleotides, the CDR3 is TGCAGTGCCACCCGGGCAGGGGCGGAGTACGAGCGGTACTTC.

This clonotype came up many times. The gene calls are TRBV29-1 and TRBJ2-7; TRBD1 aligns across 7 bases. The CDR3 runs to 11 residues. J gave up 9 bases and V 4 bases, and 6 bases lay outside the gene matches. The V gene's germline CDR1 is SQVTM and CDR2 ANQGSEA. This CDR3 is CSVGQGTGQYF. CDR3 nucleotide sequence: TGCAGCGTTGGACAGGGAACGGGGCAGTACTTC.

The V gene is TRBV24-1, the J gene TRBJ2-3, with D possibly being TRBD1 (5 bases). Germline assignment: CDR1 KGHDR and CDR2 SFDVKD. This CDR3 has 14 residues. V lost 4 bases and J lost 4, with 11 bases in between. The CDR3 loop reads CATSEGRIADTQYF. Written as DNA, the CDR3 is TGTGCCACCAGTGAGGGGCGCATCGCAGATACGCAGTATTTT.

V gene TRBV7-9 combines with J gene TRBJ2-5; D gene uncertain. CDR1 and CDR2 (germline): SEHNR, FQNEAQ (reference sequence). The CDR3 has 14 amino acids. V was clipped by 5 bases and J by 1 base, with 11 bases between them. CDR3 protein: CASSRPSSQETQYF. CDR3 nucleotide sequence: TGTGCCAGCAGCCGCCCGAGCAGCCAAGAGACCCAGTACTTC.

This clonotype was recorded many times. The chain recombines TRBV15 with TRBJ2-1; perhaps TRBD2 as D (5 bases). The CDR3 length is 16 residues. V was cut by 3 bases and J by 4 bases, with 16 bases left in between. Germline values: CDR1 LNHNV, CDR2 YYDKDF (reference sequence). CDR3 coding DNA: TGTGCCACCAGCAGGCAGCGCGGACTTAGATACAATGAGCAGTTCTTC. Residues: CATSRQRGLRYNEQFF.

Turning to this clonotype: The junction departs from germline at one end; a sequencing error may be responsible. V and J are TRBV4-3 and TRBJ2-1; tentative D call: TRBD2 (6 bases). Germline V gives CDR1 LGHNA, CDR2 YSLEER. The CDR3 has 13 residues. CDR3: CASSQGSAGLVLF. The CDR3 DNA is TGCGCCAGCAGCCAAGGGTCGGCGGGATTAGTGCTCTTC.

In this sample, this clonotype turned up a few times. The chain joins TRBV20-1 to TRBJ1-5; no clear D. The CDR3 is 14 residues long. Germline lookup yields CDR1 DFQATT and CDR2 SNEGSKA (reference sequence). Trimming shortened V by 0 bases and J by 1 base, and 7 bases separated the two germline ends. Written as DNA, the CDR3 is TGCAGTGCTAGAGAAGACCCGAGCAATCAGCCCCAGCATTTT. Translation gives CSAREDPSNQPQHF.

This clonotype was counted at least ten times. The DNA of the CDR3 is TGCAGTGCACGCGGACAGGGGGCTAGCGGGGAGCTGTTTTTT. It specifies CSARGQGASGELFF. V is TRBV20-1 and J is TRBJ2-2, with 11 bases matching TRBD1. V trimming: 6 bases; J trimming: 7 bases; junction bases outside the gene matches: 7. CDR1 DFQATT and CDR2 SNEGSKA come from the germline V gene (reference sequence). The CDR3 runs to 14 residues.

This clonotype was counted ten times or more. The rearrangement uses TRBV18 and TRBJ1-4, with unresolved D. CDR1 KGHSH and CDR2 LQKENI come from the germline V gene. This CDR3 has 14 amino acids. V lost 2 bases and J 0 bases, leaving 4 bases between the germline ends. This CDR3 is CASSPGATNEKLFF. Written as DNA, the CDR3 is TGTGCCAGCTCACCAGGCGCAACTAATGAAAAACTGTTTTTT.

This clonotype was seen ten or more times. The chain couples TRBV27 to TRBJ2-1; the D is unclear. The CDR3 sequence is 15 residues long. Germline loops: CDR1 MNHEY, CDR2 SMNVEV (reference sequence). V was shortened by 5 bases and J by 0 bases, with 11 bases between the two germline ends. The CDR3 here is CASSPRGDSYNEQFF. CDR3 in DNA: TGTGCCAGCAGTCCTCGCGGAGACTCCTACAATGAGCAGTTCTTC.

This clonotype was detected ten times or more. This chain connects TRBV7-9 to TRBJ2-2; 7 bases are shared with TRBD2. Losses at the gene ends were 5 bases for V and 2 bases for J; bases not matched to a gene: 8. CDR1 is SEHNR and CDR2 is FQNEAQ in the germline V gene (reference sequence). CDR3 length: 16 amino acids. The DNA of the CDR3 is TGTGCCAGCAGCCAGCACACTAGCGCTAACACCGGGGAGCTGTTTTTT. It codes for CASSQHTSANTGELFF. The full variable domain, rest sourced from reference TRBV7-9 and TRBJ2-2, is DTGVSQNPRHKITKRGQNVTFRCDPISEHNRLYWYRQTLGQGPEFLTYFQNEAQLEKSRLLSDRFSAERPKGSFSTLEIQRTEQGDSAMYLCASSQHTSANTGELFFGEGSRLTVL.

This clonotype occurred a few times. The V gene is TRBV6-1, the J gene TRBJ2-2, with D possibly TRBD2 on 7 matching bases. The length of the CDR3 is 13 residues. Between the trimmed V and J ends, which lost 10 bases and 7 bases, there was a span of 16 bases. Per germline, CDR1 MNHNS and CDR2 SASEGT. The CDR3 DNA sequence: TGTGCCACCCGGCGGGGGCCAGGCGGGGAGCTGTTTTTT. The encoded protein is CATRRGPGGELFF.

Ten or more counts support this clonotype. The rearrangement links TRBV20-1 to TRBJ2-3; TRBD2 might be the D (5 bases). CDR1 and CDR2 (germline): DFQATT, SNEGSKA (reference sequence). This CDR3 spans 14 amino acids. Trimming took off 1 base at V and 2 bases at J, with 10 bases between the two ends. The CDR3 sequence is CSARGLASTDTQYF. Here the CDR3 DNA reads TGCAGTGCTAGAGGGCTAGCTTCCACAGATACGCAGTATTTT.

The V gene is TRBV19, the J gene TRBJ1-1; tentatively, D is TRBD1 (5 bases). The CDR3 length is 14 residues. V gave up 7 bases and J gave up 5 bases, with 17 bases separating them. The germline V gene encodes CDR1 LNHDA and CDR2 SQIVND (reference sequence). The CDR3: CASKMGRSGTEAFF. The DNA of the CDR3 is TGTGCCAGTAAGATGGGACGGTCGGGAACTGAAGCTTTCTTT.